This passage covers 28 T cell receptor beta chains from one sample sequenced in a study of blood T cell repertoires in COVID-19. The method was immunoSEQ multiplex PCR; TCRdb's version includes in-frame clones alone and lacks a portion of them. This table has 56,000 or so clones, about 85% appearing once. What was sequenced was peripheral blood. The source is a human donor in a cohort sampled during active COVID-19.

V and J are TRBV27 and TRBJ1-1, with D uncertain. CDR3 length: 14 residues. The germline V and J ends were trimmed by 6 bases and 1 base, with 12 bases remaining between them. CDR1 MNHEY and CDR2 SMNVEV come from the germline V gene (reference sequence). The CDR3 region is CASRPPLGNTEAFF. In DNA form, the CDR3 reads TGTGCCAGCAGACCCCCCCTCGGGAACACTGAAGCTTTCTTT.

This chain connects TRBV21-1 to TRBJ2-3; the listed D gene, TRBD1, was not tested against the DNA. TRBV21-1 is noted as a pseudogene. The CDR3 spans 18 residues. The CDR3 DNA reads TGTGCCAGCAGCTACAAGGGAACAGGGGCAACTAGCACAGATACGCAGTATTTT. Its translation is CASSYKGTGATSTDTQYF.

The chain has TRBV2 and TRBJ1-4; tentative D call: TRBD1 (6 bases). CDR1 is SNHLY and CDR2 is FYNNEI in the germline V gene. The CDR3 contains 16 residues. Trimming cost V 2 bases and J 3 bases, with 13 bases left between them. CDR3 nucleotides: TGTGCCAGCAGTGAACAGGGGAATCTCCCTAATGAAAAACTGTTTTTT. Amino acid sequence: CASSEQGNLPNEKLFF. Filled out from reference TRBV2 and TRBJ1-4, the complete variable domain reads EPEVTQTPSHQVTQMGQEVILRCVPISNHLYFYWYRQILGQKVEFLVSFYNNEISEKSEIFDDQFSVERPDGSNFTLKIRSTKLEDSAMYFCASSEQGNLPNEKLFFGSGTQLSVL.

The chain couples TRBV2 to TRBJ1-2, with 7 positions matching TRBD1. J lost 8 bases, V lost 3 bases, and 6 bases had no gene match. This CDR3 region has 13 residues. Looked up from germline, CDR1 is SNHLY and CDR2 is FYNNEI. Written as DNA, the CDR3 is TGTGCCAGCAGTGATCAGGGGGTCTCCGGCTACACCTTC. Its protein is CASSDQGVSGYTF.

V gene TRBV7-6 combines with J gene TRBJ2-1; 9 nucleotides line up with TRBD1. The CDR3 runs 15 residues. With 3 bases clipped from V and 4 bases from J, the junction kept 4 bases outside the gene matches. CDR1 and CDR2 from the germline V gene are SGHVS and FNYEAQ. This chain's CDR3 is CASSLGQGSYNEQFF. As DNA, the CDR3 is TGTGCCAGCAGCTTGGGACAGGGCTCGTACAATGAGCAGTTCTTC.

The rearrangement joins TRBV18 to TRBJ1-2, with TRBD1 matching over 7 bases. V lost 3 bases, J lost 3 bases, and 13 bases stayed unmatched. CDR3 length: 17 residues. Germline loops: CDR1 KGHSH, CDR2 LQKENI. The CDR3, as DNA: TGTGCCAGCTCACCCAAGACAGGGCAGTCATCGCACTATGGCTACACCTTC. This sequence encodes CASSPKTGQSSHYGYTF.

The genes are TRBV15 and TRBJ2-2; a possible D gene is TRBD2 (6 bases). The germline V and J ends were trimmed by 0 bases and 9 bases, with 8 bases remaining between them. The CDR3 has 13 amino acids. CDR1 and CDR2 from the germline V gene are LNHNV and YYDKDF (reference sequence). This chain's CDR3 is CATSRDGGWELFF. The CDR3 nucleotides read TGTGCCACCAGCAGAGATGGAGGGTGGGAGCTGTTTTTT.

CDR3 sequence: CASSQDNLSGNTIYF. The CDR3 DNA reads TGTGCCAGCAGCCAGGACAACCTGTCTGGAAACACCATATATTTT. The rearrangement joins TRBV5-4 to TRBJ1-3, with D perhaps TRBD1 (5 bases). The length of the CDR3 is 15 residues. CDR1 SGHNT and CDR2 YYREEE come from the germline V gene (reference sequence). Deletions cut 4 bases from V and 1 base from J, with 12 bases between.

V usage is TRBV28 and J usage is TRBJ2-7, with a weak D call TRBD1 (6 bases). Per the germline V gene, CDR1 is MDHEN and CDR2 is SYDVKM. V lost 1 base to trimming and J lost 6 bases, with 7 bases between them. This CDR3 is built from 12 residues. The CDR3 region is CASSLSQGEQYF. The CDR3 DNA follows: TGTGCCAGCAGTTTATCACAGGGCGAGCAGTACTTC.

The J gene is TRBJ1-5, the V gene TRBV19; D is perhaps TRBD1 (6 bases). Trimming left V 2 bases short and J 1 base short, with 9 bases between. CDR1 is LNHDA, CDR2 SQIVND, per germline (reference sequence). CDR3 size: 15 residues. This CDR3 is CASSIQGTSNQPQHF. For the CDR3, the DNA is TGTGCCAGTAGTATACAGGGGACGAGCAATCAGCCCCAGCATTTT.

The chain couples TRBV18 to TRBJ1-3; the D gene is possibly TRBD1 (6 bases). Germline CDR1 reads KGHSH; CDR2 reads LQKENI. With 2 bases removed from V and 0 bases from J, the gap between germline ends came to 8 bases. This CDR3 is 15 amino acids long. The CDR3 nucleotides are TGTGCCAGCTCACCAAAACAGGGCTCTGGAAACACCATATATTTT. It specifies CASSPKQGSGNTIYF. Looking up the rest from reference TRBV18 and TRBJ1-3 gives the full variable domain: NAGVMQNPRHLVRRRGQEARLRCSPMKGHSHVYWYRQLPEEGLKFMVYLQKENIIDESGMPKERFSAEFPKEGPSILRIQQVVRGDSAAYFCASSPKQGSGNTIYFGEGSWLTVV.

The chain couples TRBV6-5 to TRBJ2-5; 8 bases are a match to TRBD1. CDR3 length equals 15 residues. Germline CDR1 and CDR2: MNHEY and SVGAGI. The ends lost 2 bases at V and 3 bases at J; junction bases unmatched: 5. In DNA form, the CDR3 reads TGTGCCAGCAGTTACGCCGAGGACAGGGAAGAGACCCAGTACTTC. Protein product: CASSYAEDREETQYF.

This sequence joins TRBV29-1 and TRBJ1-1; maybe TRBD1 (5 bases). This CDR3 region has 12 residues. Germline V gives CDR1 SQVTM, CDR2 ANQGSEA. The germline V and J ends were trimmed by 6 bases and 9 bases, with 17 bases remaining between them. This chain's CDR3 is CSVSPAQAQAFF. In DNA, the CDR3 is TGCAGCGTCTCACCGGCACAGGCTCAAGCTTTCTTT.

The gene calls are TRBV30 and TRBJ2-1; TRBD2 is a possible D gene (6 bases). CDR3 size: 16 residues. V was shortened by 3 bases and J by 6 bases, with 21 bases between the two germline ends. Germline V CDR1 and CDR2: GTSNPN, SVGIG (reference sequence). The CDR3 region is CAWSAGLRGRGNEQFF. CDR3 nucleotides: TGTGCCTGGAGCGCGGGGCTTAGAGGACGAGGCAATGAGCAGTTCTTC.

CDR3 nucleotide sequence: TGTGCCAGCAGTCCCTACGCTAACTATGGCTACACCTTC. Translation gives CASSPYANYGYTF. The chain couples TRBV28 to TRBJ1-2; unclear D gene. CDR3 length equals 13 residues. V was pared by 5 bases and J by 0 bases, with 7 bases between. The V gene's germline CDR1 is MDHEN and CDR2 SYDVKM.

This chain connects TRBV7-2 to TRBJ2-2; a weak D match, TRBD1 (6 bases). Trimming removed 2 bases from V and 4 bases from J, with 8 bases in between. The CDR3 extends over 14 amino acids. Germline V gene sequence: CDR1 SGHTA, CDR2 FQGNSA. The CDR3, as DNA: TGTGCCAGCAGCTTACAGGGGACCACCGGGGAGCTGTTTTTT. It encodes CASSLQGTTGELFF. Combining the CDR3 with reference TRBV7-2 and TRBJ2-2 gives the whole variable domain GAGVSQSPSNKVTEKGKDVELRCDPISGHTALYWYRQSLGQGLEFLIYFQGNSAPDKSGLPSDRFSAERTGGSVSTLTIQRTQQEDSAVYLCASSLQGTTGELFFGEGSRLTVL.

The chain recombines TRBV3-1 (or the pseudogene TRBV3-2) with TRBJ2-7; D perhaps matches TRBD1 (5 bases). The CDR3 runs to 15 residues. Germline CDR1 is LGHDT and CDR2 is YNNKEL (reference sequence). The ends were cut back, 4 bases at V and 4 bases at J, with 17 bases in the middle. The CDR3 sequence: CASSPNRTTAYEQYF. In DNA form, the CDR3 reads TGTGCCAGCAGCCCAAACAGGACAACGGCTTACGAGCAGTACTTC.

The rearrangement links TRBV5-1 to TRBJ1-2, with D unclear. The CDR3 has 15 residues. Germline V gene lookup returns CDR1 SGHRS and CDR2 YFSETQ. V was cut by 4 bases and J by 2 bases, with 15 bases left in between. The chain's CDR3 is CASSPPGGLNYGYTF. In nucleotides, the CDR3 is TGCGCCAGCAGCCCCCCGGGAGGGTTAAACTATGGCTACACCTTC.

The chain is built from TRBV5-1 and TRBJ2-1; TRBD2 matches 15 bases. The V gene end was trimmed by 4 bases and the J gene end by 7 bases; junction bases not matched to a gene: 6. Germline CDR1 SGHRS, CDR2 YFSETQ. The CDR3 length is 16 residues. The CDR3 is CASSGWTSGRANEQFF. The CDR3 DNA reads as TGCGCCAGCAGCGGATGGACTAGCGGGAGGGCTAATGAGCAGTTCTTC. The variable domain in full, with the rest retrieved from reference TRBV5-1 and TRBJ2-1, is KAGVTQTPRYLIKTRGQQVTLSCSPISGHRSVSWYQQTPGQGLQFLFEYFSETQRNKGNFPGRFSGRQFSNSRSEMNVSTLELGDSALYLCASSGWTSGRANEQFFGPGTRLTVL.

This rearrangement joins TRBV19 to TRBJ2-7; 11 nucleotides agree with TRBD2. Germline trimming cut 8 bases from V and 5 bases from J; bases unmatched to any gene: 11. Germline V gives CDR1 LNHDA, CDR2 SQIVND (reference sequence). CDR3 length equals 15 residues. DNA of the CDR3: TGTGCCAGTCGTAGCGGGAGGGCGTCTATCCACGAGCAGTACTTC. Translating gives CASRSGRASIHEQYF.

The rearrangement links TRBV5-4 to TRBJ1-2; a possible D gene is TRBD1 (5 bases). V was trimmed by 3 bases and J by 4 bases, leaving 16 bases between them. Germline V gene lookup returns CDR1 SGHNT and CDR2 YYREEE (reference sequence). CDR3 length: 15 residues. CDR3 sequence reads: CASSSPGVFTYGYTF. The CDR3 DNA sequence: TGTGCCAGCAGCTCTCCGGGGGTCTTTACCTATGGCTACACCTTC.

J is TRBJ2-3 and V is TRBV6-4; a weak D match, TRBD2 (6 bases). The V and J ends lost 0 bases and 1 base respectively, with 11 bases between them. The CDR3 is 16 amino acids. Germline assignment: CDR1 MRHNA and CDR2 SNTAGT. This CDR3 is CASSDSAGKGTDTQYF. CDR3 in DNA: TGTGCCAGCAGTGACTCGGCGGGGAAGGGCACAGATACGCAGTATTTT.

The gene calls are TRBV2 and TRBJ2-5, with D perhaps TRBD1 (5 bases). Germline V lookup: CDR1 SNHLY, CDR2 FYNNEI. CDR3 length: 15 residues. V dropped 2 bases and J dropped 0 bases, with 10 bases sitting between them. CDR3 in amino acids: CASSERQLYQETQYF. The DNA of the CDR3 is TGTGCCAGCAGTGAAAGACAGCTTTACCAAGAGACCCAGTACTTC.

The chain couples TRBV7-9 to TRBJ2-3; possible D gene TRBD1, 5 bases. Looked up from germline, CDR1 is SEHNR and CDR2 is FQNEAQ (reference sequence). The ends were cut back, 10 bases at V and 6 bases at J, with 11 bases in the middle. This CDR3 is 11 amino acids long. The chain's CDR3 is CAMGRLDTQYF. The CDR3 region has the DNA TGTGCCATGGGGCGGCTGGATACGCAGTATTTT.

V and J are TRBV7-3 and TRBJ2-1; 7 bases match TRBD2. Per germline, CDR1 SGHTA and CDR2 FQGTGA. V lost 5 bases, J lost 3 bases, and 10 bases stayed unmatched. This CDR3 contains 16 residues. DNA of the CDR3: TGTGCCAGCAGCCCATCGGGACTAAGTTACTACAATGAGCAGTTCTTC. Its protein product is CASSPSGLSYYNEQFF.

The chain couples TRBV13 to TRBJ2-7; the D is unclear. Germline V gene data show CDR1 as PRHDT and CDR2 as FYEKMQ (reference sequence). The CDR3 spans 13 residues. The V end was cut by 3 bases, the J end by 4 bases, with 10 bases between. CDR3 nucleotides: TGTGCCAGCAGCTTCCAGGAATCTTACGAGCAGTACTTC. It codes for CASSFQESYEQYF.

This chain connects TRBV6-5 to TRBJ2-7, with TRBD2 matching over 8 bases. V dropped 0 bases and J dropped 2; count of bases not matched to a gene: 6. The germline CDR1 and CDR2 sequences are MNHEY and SVGAGI. The CDR3 covers 16 residues. CDR3 in amino acids: CASSYSVSGTAYEQYF. The CDR3, as DNA: TGTGCCAGCAGTTACTCTGTTAGCGGGACCGCCTACGAGCAGTACTTC.

The chain employs TRBV29-1 and TRBJ1-1, with 8 bases matching TRBD1. Unmatched junction bases numbered 7, after V lost 6 bases and J lost 1 base. The germline V gene encodes CDR1 SQVTM and CDR2 ANQGSEA. There are 14 residues in the CDR3. The CDR3 DNA is TGCAGCGTAGACCCAGGACAGGGGAACACTGAAGCTTTCTTT. Its translation: CSVDPGQGNTEAFF.